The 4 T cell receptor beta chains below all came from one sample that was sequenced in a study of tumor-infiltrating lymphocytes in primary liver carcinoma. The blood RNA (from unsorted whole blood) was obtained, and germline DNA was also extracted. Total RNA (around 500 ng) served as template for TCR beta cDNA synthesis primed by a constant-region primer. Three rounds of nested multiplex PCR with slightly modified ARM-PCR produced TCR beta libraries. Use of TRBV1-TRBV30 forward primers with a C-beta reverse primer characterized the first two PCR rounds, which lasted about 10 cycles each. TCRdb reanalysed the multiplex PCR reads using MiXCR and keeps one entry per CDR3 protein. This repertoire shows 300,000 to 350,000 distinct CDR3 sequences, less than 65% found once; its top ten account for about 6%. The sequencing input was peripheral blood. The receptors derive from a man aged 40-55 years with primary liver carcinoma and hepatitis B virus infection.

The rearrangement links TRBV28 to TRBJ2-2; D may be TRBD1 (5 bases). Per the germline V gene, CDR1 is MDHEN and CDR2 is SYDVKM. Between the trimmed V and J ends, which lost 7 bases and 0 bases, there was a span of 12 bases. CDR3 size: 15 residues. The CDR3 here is CASMYRTPNTGELFF. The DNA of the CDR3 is TGTGCCAGCATGTATCGGACACCGAACACCGGGGAGCTGTTTTTT.

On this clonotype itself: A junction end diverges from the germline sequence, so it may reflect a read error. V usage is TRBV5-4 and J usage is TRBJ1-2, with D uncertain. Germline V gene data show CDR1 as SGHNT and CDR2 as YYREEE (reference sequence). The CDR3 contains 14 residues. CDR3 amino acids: CVSSLEANNYGYTF. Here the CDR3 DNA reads TGTGTCAGCAGCTTGGAAGCCAATAACTATGGCTACACCTTC.

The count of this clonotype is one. For the CDR3, the DNA is TGTGCCAGTAGATTTGCAGGGGGCGAAGGGGCTTTCTTT. Amino acid sequence: CASRFAGGEGAFF. This chain joins TRBV6-5 and TRBJ1-1, with 8 nucleotides matching TRBD1. V shed 9 bases and J 11 bases; nucleotides not matched to a gene: 14. The CDR3 runs 13 residues. Per germline, CDR1 MNHEY and CDR2 SVGAGI.

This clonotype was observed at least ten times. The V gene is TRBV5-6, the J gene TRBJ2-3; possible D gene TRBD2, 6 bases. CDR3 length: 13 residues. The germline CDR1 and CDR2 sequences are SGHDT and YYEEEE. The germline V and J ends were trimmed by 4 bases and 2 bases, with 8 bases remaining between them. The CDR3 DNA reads TGTGCCAGCAGCCCGGACTACACAGATACGCAGTATTTT. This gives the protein CASSPDYTDTQYF.